This T cell receptor (beta chain) was identified during a study of regulatory T cells in long-lasting Graves disease. Notes on the study in general: Persistent disease was characterized by preferential usage of TRBV28, TRBJ1-2 and TRBJ2-5.

Combining iRepertoire HTBI primers with Arm-PCR of CDR3 regions, the authors built TCR beta libraries. TCRdb re-derived calls from the multiplex PCR reads in MiXCR, one entry per CDR3 protein. The sample shows about 470,000 distinct CDR3 sequences, around 14% of them seen only once. At least ten counts were recorded for this clonotype. Its antigen remains unknown. The V end was cut by 7 bases, the J end by 2 bases, with 19 bases between. Germline loops: CDR1 SNHLY, CDR2 FYNNEI. The CDR3 is 16 amino acids. The sample's time point: newly diagnosed GD, antithyroid drugs for less than 3 months. The TCR library was made from RNA that had been extracted from PBMCs in TRIzol. This sample was also put to use in a study of T cells in Graves' hyperthyroidism and ophthalmopathy. That work contributes: Exclusion of a patient resulted from uncontrolled infection, other autoimmune disease, pregnancy or lactation. The primer set for the first-round RT-PCR of the TCR CDR3 was HTBI. From stable hyperthyroidism, ophthalmopathy was set apart by a 13 V-J model.

This clonotype was obtained from a woman aged 25 to 45 with Graves disease. V usage is TRBV2 and J usage is TRBJ2-3; D is ambiguous. Sequenced material: peripheral blood mononuclear cells (PBMCs), taken at new diagnosis, from a patient treated with antithyroid drugs. The CDR3 protein is CASTALDLSLTDTQYF. CDR3 in DNA: TGTGCCAGCACCGCGCTGGACCTTTCCCTCACAGATACGCAGTATTTT.